The sequence of this TCR beta chain was determined in a study of shared clonotypes between healthy human individuals. This CDR3 is built from 16 residues. The trim removed 3 bases at V and 3 bases at J, leaving 6 bases unmatched. Germline lookup yields CDR1 SGHVS and CDR2 FQNEAQ. With regard to this clone: Antigen: not known. This CDR3 is also generated by other DNA sequences in the sample.

Profiling relied on immunoSEQ multiplex PCR, and the TCRdb table lists in-frame clones only, not all of them. The data show millions of clones, approximately 95% seen once. Study results and limitations: The four-donor shared clonotypes exceeded non-shared clonotypes in generation probability, with non-shared ones scoring lower. Clonotype sharing among donors, it was expected, would be affected by sequencing depth. Among several donors, roughly 5% of naive CD4 clonotypes were found in common.

V gene TRBV7-8 combines with J gene TRBJ2-7; 12 positions match TRBD2. Sequenced: naive CD4+ T cells from PBMCs. Sample subset: CD45RA+ positively selected. This TCR was recovered from a man younger than 30 in good health. Some clones in this sample may be carry-over from other donors' samples. Here the CDR3 DNA reads TGTGCCAGCAGCTTGGGGCTAGCGGGAGGGAGCTACGAGCAGTACTTC. As protein: CASSLGLAGGSYEQYF. Filled out from reference TRBV7-8 and TRBJ2-7, the complete variable domain reads GAGVSQSPRYKVAKRGQDVALRCDPISGHVSLFWYQQALGQGPEFLTYFQNEAQLDKSGLPSDRFFAERPEGSVSTLKIQRTQQEDSAVYLCASSLGLAGGSYEQYFGPGTRLTVT.